The 14 T cell receptor beta chains presented below share a single source sample, sequenced in a study of blood T cell repertoires in COVID-19. TCRdb's copy holds only in-frame clones and misses some; the assay was immunoSEQ multiplex PCR. In the table there are roughly 14,000 clones, 90% of which are singletons. The sample taken for sequencing was peripheral blood. All receptors come from a human donor in a cohort sampled during active COVID-19.

This chain uses TRBV18 with TRBJ2-1; D not resolved. CDR3 size: 14 residues. V shed 0 bases and J shed 5 bases, with 8 bases lying between them. Per the germline V gene, CDR1 is KGHSH and CDR2 is LQKENI. This chain's CDR3 is CASSPPAYHNEQFF. CDR3 nucleotide sequence: TGTGCCAGCTCACCACCAGCGTACCACAATGAGCAGTTCTTC. Based on the CDR3 plus reference TRBV18 and TRBJ2-1, the full variable domain is NAGVMQNPRHLVRRRGQEARLRCSPMKGHSHVYWYRQLPEEGLKFMVYLQKENIIDESGMPKERFSAEFPKEGPSILRIQQVVRGDSAAYFCASSPPAYHNEQFFGPGTRLTVL.

This rearrangement joins TRBV3-1 (or the pseudogene TRBV3-2) to TRBJ2-2, with 13 bases matching TRBD2. The CDR3 consists of 19 residues. The trim removed 6 bases at V and 5 bases at J, leaving 15 bases unmatched. From germline, CDR1 is LGHDT and CDR2 YNNKEL (reference sequence). CDR3 amino acids: CASRQRRTSGSVRTGELFF. CDR3 nucleotides: TGTGCCAGCAGACAACGAAGGACTAGCGGGAGCGTGCGTACCGGGGAGCTGTTTTTT.

The J gene is TRBJ1-2, the V gene TRBV9; 9 nucleotides agree with TRBD1. After removal of 3 bases from V and 4 bases from J, the junction contained 10 bases not matched to a gene. Germline V gene lookup returns CDR1 SGDLS and CDR2 YYNGEE. This CDR3 is built from 16 residues. The CDR3 bases are TGTGCCAGCAGCGCTGTACCGGGACAGGGTGTCTATGGCTACACCTTC. Translating gives CASSAVPGQGVYGYTF.

CDR3 coding DNA: TGTGCCAGCTCACCCGCACTAGCGAGCGAGCAGTACTTC. Protein product: CASSPALASEQYF. The chain couples TRBV18 to TRBJ2-7, with TRBD2 matching 7 bases. The CDR3 totals 13 residues. The germline CDR1 and CDR2 sequences are KGHSH and LQKENI. The V gene end was trimmed by 3 bases and the J gene end by 6 bases; junction bases not matched to a gene: 5.

This clone was recorded once. The gene calls are TRBV5-4 and TRBJ1-1; TRBD1 matches at 10 bases. This CDR3 contains 16 residues. Germline V gives CDR1 SGHNT, CDR2 YYREEE (reference sequence). The trim removed 6 bases at V and 0 bases at J, leaving 8 bases unmatched. CDR3 DNA: TGTGCCAGCAAAACCGGGACAGGGGTCATGAACACTGAAGCTTTCTTT. This gives the protein CASKTGTGVMNTEAFF. Variable domain in full (rest from reference TRBV5-4 and TRBJ1-1): ETGVTQSPTHLIKTRGQQVTLRCSSQSGHNTVSWYQQALGQGPQFIFQYYREEENGRGNFPPRFSGLQFPNYSSELNVNALELDDSALYLCASKTGTGVMNTEAFFGQGTRLTVV.

The gene calls are TRBV18 and TRBJ2-1; 7 positions agree with TRBD2. Germline-derived CDR1 and CDR2 are KGHSH and LQKENI. The CDR3 has 15 amino acids. V shed 3 bases and J 5 bases; nucleotides not matched to a gene: 7. CDR3 loop: CASSPRTSADNEQFF. The CDR3 bases are TGTGCCAGCTCACCGCGTACTAGCGCCGACAATGAGCAGTTCTTC.

The CDR3 region has the DNA TGCGCCAGCAGAATAGACGGGGGGGCCTACGAGACCCAGTACTTC. Translated, it gives CASRIDGGAYETQYF. The gene calls are TRBV5-1 and TRBJ2-5, with TRBD2 matching 8 bases. The CDR3 contains 15 residues. Germline V gene lookup returns CDR1 SGHRS and CDR2 YFSETQ. V shed 5 bases, J shed 5 bases, and the junction held 11 bases outside the gene matches. The full variable domain, rest sourced from reference TRBV5-1 and TRBJ2-5, is KAGVTQTPRYLIKTRGQQVTLSCSPISGHRSVSWYQQTPGQGLQFLFEYFSETQRNKGNFPGRFSGRQFSNSRSEMNVSTLELGDSALYLCASRIDGGAYETQYFGPGTRLLVL.

The rearrangement uses TRBV4-3 and TRBJ2-3; perhaps TRBD1 as D (6 bases). Germline V CDR1 and CDR2: LGHNA, YSLEER. This CDR3 has 15 amino acids. Between the trimmed V and J ends, which lost 0 bases and 0 bases, there was a span of 7 bases. CDR3 sequence: CASSQDDRSTDTQYF. Written as DNA, the CDR3 is TGCGCCAGCAGCCAAGATGACAGGAGCACAGATACGCAGTATTTT.

The chain employs TRBV27 and TRBJ2-5, with 12 positions matching TRBD2. Germline V lookup: CDR1 MNHEY, CDR2 SMNVEV (reference sequence). The CDR3 covers 14 residues. The V segment lost 5 bases and the J segment 4 bases; nucleotides outside the gene matches: 2. The CDR3 DNA follows: TGTGCCAGCAGTCCGGGACTAGCGGGAGAGACCCAGTACTTC. Translating gives CASSPGLAGETQYF.

The chain uses TRBV4-1 and TRBJ1-5, with D unresolved. CDR1 is MGHRA and CDR2 is YSYEKL in the germline V gene. V was cut by 4 bases and J by 4 bases, with 11 bases left in between. CDR3 length: 14 residues. CDR3 DNA sequence: TGCGCCAGCAGCCCGACCGAGGTAAATCAGCCCCAGCATTTT. Translation: CASSPTEVNQPQHF.

The J gene is TRBJ2-2, the V gene TRBV6-5; 8 positions agree with TRBD2. The CDR3 extends over 14 amino acids. Germline loops: CDR1 MNHEY, CDR2 SVGAGI. V trimming: 5 bases; J trimming: 5 bases; junction bases outside the gene matches: 4. CDR3 in amino acids: CASSRGGATGELFF. In nucleotides, the CDR3 is TGTGCCAGCAGTCGGGGGGGGGCGACCGGGGAGCTGTTTTTT.

The V call is TRBV18, the J call TRBJ2-1; unclear D gene. The CDR3 consists of 11 residues. V shed 4 bases and J shed 6 bases, with 4 bases lying between them. Germline CDR1 reads KGHSH; CDR2 reads LQKENI. The CDR3 loop reads CASSLSNEQFF. The CDR3 coding sequence is TGTGCCAGCTCACTATCCAATGAGCAGTTCTTC.

The chain carries TRBV6-5 and TRBJ1-4; 7 bases map to TRBD1. The J segment lost 5 bases and the V segment lost 6 bases, leaving 6 bases of the junction unmatched. The CDR3 loop spans 14 amino acids. Per germline, CDR1 MNHEY and CDR2 SVGAGI. The CDR3 region is CASRRDRGNEKLFF. Here the CDR3 DNA reads TGTGCCAGCAGAAGGGACAGAGGAAATGAAAAACTGTTTTTT.

The genes are TRBV14 and TRBJ2-7; D possibly corresponds to TRBD1 (5 bases). Germline V gives CDR1 SGHDN, CDR2 FVKESK. The CDR3 runs to 16 residues. V was pared by 4 bases and J by 1 base, with 17 bases between. The CDR3 here is CASSRNIRTPSYEQYF. The DNA of the CDR3 is TGTGCCAGCAGCCGTAACATCAGGACACCTTCCTACGAGCAGTACTTC.